The count of the clone carrying this T cell receptor beta chain is one. Source study methods: Quantification of nucleated cells was approximated via reference gene primer amplification. Here immunoSEQ multiplex PCR was the method, and the copy in TCRdb shows in-frame clones only, minus some. Clone size and V and J calls were adopted from that table, with D and trimming inferred from the DNA. The sample includes over 15,000 clones, 85% seen only once; the top ten take under 75%. The data derive from a study of blood T cell repertoires in COVID-19. Study-level background: COVID-19 samples from acute and convalescent phases originated in the United States, Italy and Spain. T cells, B-cell-depleted T cells, or PBMCs provided the cDNA or gDNA that served as material.

From germline, CDR1 is LNHDA and CDR2 SQIVND (reference sequence). The CDR3 runs to 17 residues. V was pared by 2 bases and J by 3 bases, with 17 bases between. The chain is built from TRBV19 and TRBJ1-3, with a possible D match to TRBD1 (5 bases). Sample: peripheral blood. The clonotype originates from a man older than 75 with acute or convalescent COVID-19. CDR3 nucleotide sequence: TGTGCCAGTAGTATATTGGCCCGGGGGAGTCTTGGAAACACCATATATTTT. Amino acid sequence: CASSILARGSLGNTIYF. Looking up the rest from reference TRBV19 and TRBJ1-3 gives the full variable domain: DGGITQSPKYLFRKEGQNVTLSCEQNLNHDAMYWYRQDPGQGLRLIYYSQIVNDFQKGDIAEGYSVSREKKESFPLTVTSAQKNPTAFYLCASSILARGSLGNTIYFGEGSWLTVV.